This TCR beta chain was retrieved from a study of cytomegalovirus exposure and HLA in healthy donors. Germline V gene sequence: CDR1 MRHNA, CDR2 SNTAGT. V trimming: 4 bases; J trimming: 1 base; junction bases outside the gene matches: 2. The CDR3 is made up of 14 amino acids. Researchers ran the PCR with 60 Vbeta and 13 Jbeta primers. Repertoires were generated with immunoSEQ multiplex PCR, while TCRdb's copy carries only in-frame clones and drops some. The data show about 120,000 clones, 80% seen once. The sequence was obtained from a female donor in good health and CMV-seronegative. This sequence joins TRBV6-4 and TRBJ2-3; 7 bases agree with TRBD2. Sequenced input: PBMCs. The CDR3 sequence is CASSVAGGTDTQYF. The CDR3 DNA sequence: TGTGCCAGCAGTGTGGCGGGGGGCACAGATACGCAGTATTTT.